These 7 T cell receptor beta chains were all obtained from the same sample, sequenced in a study of blood T cell repertoires in COVID-19. Method: immunoSEQ multiplex PCR; TCRdb's copy keeps in-frame clones and lacks some. The sample lists about 80,000 clones; 60% to 80% were seen once. The material sequenced was peripheral blood. The receptors stem from a man aged 55 to 70 with COVID-19, enrolled during active disease.

The rearrangement uses TRBV19 and TRBJ1-4, with 12 bases matching TRBD1. Germline assignment: CDR1 LNHDA and CDR2 SQIVND (reference sequence). This CDR3 has 14 amino acids. V shed 9 bases, J shed 8 bases, and the junction held 7 bases outside the gene matches. The CDR3 here is CASRDRGPREKLFF. CDR3 coding DNA: TGTGCCAGCCGGGACAGGGGGCCCCGAGAAAAACTGTTTTTT.

The genes are TRBV7-8 and TRBJ2-7, with a possible D match to TRBD2 (5 bases). CDR1 SGHVS and CDR2 FQNEAQ come from the germline V gene. This CDR3 contains 13 residues. The germline V and J ends were trimmed by 4 bases and 4 bases, with 11 bases remaining between them. CDR3 region: CASSSLARYEQYF. In DNA form, the CDR3 reads TGTGCCAGCAGCTCTTTAGCGAGATACGAGCAGTACTTC.

The V gene is TRBV4-1, the J gene TRBJ1-1, with unresolved D. CDR1 is MGHRA and CDR2 is YSYEKL in the germline V gene. The germline V and J ends were trimmed by 3 bases and 8 bases, with 13 bases remaining between them. CDR3 size: 13 residues. The CDR3 is CASSQEEGGEAFF. Here the CDR3 DNA reads TGCGCCAGCAGCCAGGAAGAGGGAGGGGAAGCTTTCTTT.

The chain recombines TRBV15 with TRBJ1-4; no definite D call. The germline V gene encodes CDR1 LNHNV and CDR2 YYDKDF (reference sequence). This CDR3 region has 18 residues. V shed 1 base and J shed 4 bases, with 19 bases lying between them. The CDR3 is CATSRVIWRRFHNEKLFF. The CDR3 coding sequence is TGTGCCACCAGCAGAGTGATATGGAGACGCTTTCATAATGAAAAACTGTTTTTT.

The J gene is TRBJ2-7, the V gene TRBV11-3; the D gene is possibly TRBD1 (6 bases). The germline V and J ends were trimmed by 0 bases and 1 base, with 13 bases remaining between them. Germline V gene sequence: CDR1 SGHNT, CDR2 YENEEA. This CDR3 has 16 amino acids. The CDR3: CASSLEFGTQSYEQYF. The DNA for the CDR3 is TGTGCCAGCAGCTTAGAGTTCGGGACACAATCCTACGAGCAGTACTTC.

The rearrangement links TRBV6-5 to TRBJ1-2, with 10 nucleotides matching TRBD1. The CDR3 is 13 residues long. Trimming removed 0 bases from V and 11 bases from J; junction bases left unmatched: 3. The germline V gene encodes CDR1 MNHEY and CDR2 SVGAGI. CDR3 loop: CASSYSTGGRYTF. In DNA, the CDR3 is TGTGCCAGCAGTTACTCGACAGGGGGCAGATACACCTTC.

V is TRBV29-1 and J is TRBJ1-4; a weak D match, TRBD1 (5 bases). Germline-derived CDR1 and CDR2 are SQVTM and ANQGSEA. V was pared by 2 bases and J by 6 bases, with 10 bases between. CDR3 length: 13 residues. The CDR3 spells CSVESWGDEKLFF. CDR3 sequence (DNA): TGCAGCGTTGAATCGTGGGGGGATGAAAAACTGTTTTTT.